The clone carrying this T cell receptor beta chain occurred many times. Germline V gene lookup returns CDR1 ENHRY and CDR2 SYGVKD. The CDR3 has 16 residues. The record originates from a study of neurological immune-mediated disorders. TCRdb re-called the 5' RACE reads through MiXCR, storing one row per CDR3 protein. The table lists approximately 32,000 distinct CDR3 sequences, 6% to 8.5% of them singletons, with 4.4% in the top ten. Material for sequencing was PBMCs. The receptor was derived from a woman aged 40 to 50 in good health. The V and J genes are TRBV10-3 and TRBJ1-1; D perhaps matches TRBD1 (5 bases). In DNA form, the CDR3 reads TGTGCGTCAAGTCGCGGGGCGGTGTCTGAGTCCTCTGAAGCTTTCTTT. Its translation: CASSRGAVSESSEAFF.